This T cell receptor beta chain appears in the sequencing data of a study of T cell repertoires in cytomegalovirus infection. Study-wide background: It can be stated that public TCR beta signatures indicated CMV infection as well as a matching HLA type. Whole-study findings and limits: HLA-C-restricted CMV-specific TCR beta clonotypes were dominant in the ex vivo response. Carriers of CMV plus the relevant HLA were identified by cumulative public TCR beta family frequency.

This clonotype was found many times. The antigen is unknown. In TCRdb, the reads were re-called with MiXCR into one record per CDR3 protein. Of some 130,000 distinct CDR3 sequences listed, more than 20% are singletons. The CDR3 covers 19 residues. V lost 6 bases and J lost 7; bases outside the gene matches: 24. CDR1 and CDR2 from the germline V gene are SGHVS and FQNEAQ. The TCR was taken from a human donor in good health (CMV status not recorded). Some clones in this sample may be carry-over from other donors' samples. Sequencing was carried out using PBMCs, sequenced either directly or after in vitro stimulation (not recorded which). V gene TRBV7-8 combines with J gene TRBJ2-1; 7 nucleotides line up with TRBD2. CDR3 sequence reads: CASSFRLFIRRERGNEQFF. CDR3 nucleotides: TGTGCCAGCAGTTTTAGGTTGTTTATTAGGCGGGAGAGGGGTAATGAGCAGTTCTTC. The full variable domain, completed using reference TRBV7-8 and TRBJ2-1, is GAGVSQSPRYKVAKRGQDVALRCDPISGHVSLFWYQQALGQGPEFLTYFQNEAQLDKSGLPSDRFFAERPEGSVSTLKIQRTQQEDSAVYLCASSFRLFIRRERGNEQFFGPGTRLTVL.